Listed here is a single TCR beta chain. The data belong to a study of PD-L1 blockade in urothelial cancer. Background on the study: Blood gave a median 141,255 T cells.

Time point reported: pretreatment peripheral blood. Disease in patients was locally advanced or metastatic urothelial carcinoma. Some clones are missing from TCRdb's copy, which holds only in-frame ones; the method was immunoSEQ multiplex PCR. There are 90,000 or so clones in the sample; roughly 89% occur only once, and 1.5% to 2% lies in the top ten. CDR3 length equals 16 residues. The germline V gene encodes CDR1 MGHRA and CDR2 YSYEKL. V was clipped by 1 base and J by 7 bases; unmatched bases: 7. The source is a man aged 55 to 70 with urothelial cancer. The chain recombines TRBV4-1 with TRBJ2-1; 10 bases fit TRBD2. Sequenced material: PBMCs, taken around atezolizumab (anti-PD-L1) treatment. CDR3 loop: CASSQGGLAVWNEQFF. The DNA for the CDR3 is TGCGCCAGCAGCCAAGGTGGACTAGCGGTATGGAATGAGCAGTTCTTC.